The 27 T cell receptor beta chains below were found in one sample sequenced in a study of cytomegalovirus exposure and HLA in healthy donors. Here immunoSEQ multiplex PCR was the method, and the copy in TCRdb shows in-frame clones only, minus some. Of more than 70,000 clones listed, approximately 94% were seen once; the top ten hold approximately 1%. The sequenced sample was PBMCs. All receptors derive from a woman between 18 and 30 years old in good health and CMV-seronegative.

The chain couples TRBV11-3 to TRBJ2-1, with D possibly TRBD2 on 6 matching bases. Trimming took 1 base from V and 10 from J, leaving 20 bases between them. This CDR3 has 16 residues. Germline V gene sequence: CDR1 SGHNT, CDR2 YENEEA. The DNA of the CDR3 is TGTGCCAGCAGCTTAGGATTCGGCGGGTCGGAGGGGGAGCAGTTCTTC. Translated: CASSLGFGGSEGEQFF.

This chain connects TRBV7-2 to TRBJ1-5; D remains ambiguous. The CDR3 covers 13 residues. The germline CDR1 and CDR2 sequences are SGHTA and FQGNSA. Trimming cost V 6 bases and J 2 bases, with 8 bases left between them. CDR3 DNA sequence: TGTGCCAGCAGTATTATAGGCAATCAGCCCCAGCATTTT. It is translated as CASSIIGNQPQHF. The variable domain in full, with the rest retrieved from reference TRBV7-2 and TRBJ1-5, is GAGVSQSPSNKVTEKGKDVELRCDPISGHTALYWYRQSLGQGLEFLIYFQGNSAPDKSGLPSDRFSAERTGGSVSTLTIQRTQQEDSAVYLCASSIIGNQPQHFGDGTRLSIL.

The chain joins TRBV7-9 to TRBJ2-7, with D possibly matching TRBD2 (6 bases). V dropped 0 bases and J dropped 1 base, with 10 bases sitting between them. The CDR3 loop spans 15 amino acids. Germline CDR1 is SEHNR and CDR2 is FQNEAQ (reference sequence). CDR3 residues: CASSLASSGSYEQYF. CDR3 coding DNA: TGTGCCAGCAGCTTAGCTAGTAGCGGATCCTACGAGCAGTACTTC. Using reference TRBV7-9 and TRBJ2-7 for the parts outside the CDR3, the full variable domain is DTGVSQNPRHKITKRGQNVTFRCDPISEHNRLYWYRQTLGQGPEFLTYFQNEAQLEKSRLLSDRFSAERPKGSFSTLEIQRTEQGDSAMYLCASSLASSGSYEQYFGPGTRLTVT.

The V call is TRBV6-5, the J call TRBJ1-1; possible D gene TRBD1, 5 bases. Germline CDR1 is MNHEY and CDR2 is SVGAGI. There are 16 residues in the CDR3. V was shortened by 2 bases and J by 1 base, with 14 bases between the two germline ends. The CDR3 loop reads CASSYRAGRSNTEAFF. In DNA, the CDR3 is TGTGCCAGCAGTTACCGTGCAGGGCGGTCGAACACTGAAGCTTTCTTT.

The J gene is TRBJ2-3, the V gene TRBV18; perhaps TRBD2 as D (5 bases). The germline V gene encodes CDR1 KGHSH and CDR2 LQKENI. The CDR3 covers 14 residues. V dropped 3 bases and J dropped 0 bases, with 7 bases sitting between them. The CDR3 nucleotides read TGTGCCAGCTCACCCGAGGGCAGCACAGATACGCAGTATTTT. Translated, it gives CASSPEGSTDTQYF.

V and J are TRBV4-1 and TRBJ2-7, with TRBD2 identical over 12 bases. Germline lookup yields CDR1 MGHRA and CDR2 YSYEKL. V lost 6 bases and J lost 5; bases outside the gene matches: 11. There are 16 residues in the CDR3. CDR3 region: CASRQRLAGVVHEQYF. The CDR3 DNA reads as TGCGCCAGCAGGCAACGACTAGCGGGAGTTGTCCACGAGCAGTACTTC.

J is TRBJ2-6 and V is TRBV6-1; TRBD1 matches 7 bases. Germline V lookup: CDR1 MNHNS, CDR2 SASEGT. The V gene end was trimmed by 2 bases and the J gene end by 4 bases; junction bases not matched to a gene: 5. This CDR3 contains 16 residues. In DNA form, the CDR3 reads TGTGCCAGCAGTGAATCGACAGGGAACGGGGCCAACGTCCTGACTTTC. Amino acid sequence: CASSESTGNGANVLTF.

The CDR3 bases are TGTGCCAGCAGCCCCGGGACAGGGTGGAACACTGAAGCTTTCTTT. Translation gives CASSPGTGWNTEAFF. The chain uses TRBV7-6 and TRBJ1-1; 9 positions agree with TRBD1. Germline V lookup: CDR1 SGHVS, CDR2 FNYEAQ. The CDR3 is 15 amino acids. The ends lost 5 bases at V and 1 base at J; junction bases unmatched: 5. Together with reference TRBV7-6 and TRBJ1-1, the CDR3 gives the full variable domain: GAGVSQSPRYKVTKRGQDVALRCDPISGHVSLYWYRQALGQGPEFLTYFNYEAQQDKSGLPNDRFSAERPEGSISTLTIQRTEQRDSAMYRCASSPGTGWNTEAFFGQGTRLTVV.

The gene calls are TRBV5-8 and TRBJ1-2; 7 bases match TRBD1. Per the germline V gene, CDR1 is SGHTS and CDR2 is YDEGEE. After removal of 2 bases from V and 8 bases from J, the junction contained 12 bases not matched to a gene. There are 15 residues in the CDR3. CDR3 in amino acids: CASSFGTAVREGYTF. The CDR3 nucleotides read TGTGCCAGCAGCTTCGGGACAGCGGTCCGGGAGGGCTACACCTTC.

This chain links TRBV15 with TRBJ2-1, with 9 bases identical to TRBD1. The germline CDR1 and CDR2 sequences are LNHNV and YYDKDF (reference sequence). J was trimmed by 8 bases and V by 0 bases; bases with no gene match: 8. This CDR3 spans 16 amino acids. The CDR3 nucleotides read TGTGCCACCAGCAGAGATCCCGACAGGGGGAGGGATGAGCAGTTCTTC. Protein sequence: CATSRDPDRGRDEQFF.

The V call is TRBV4-1, the J call TRBJ2-7; D is perhaps TRBD2 (6 bases). From germline, CDR1 is MGHRA and CDR2 YSYEKL. The CDR3 length is 15 residues. V gave up 5 bases and J gave up 2 bases, with 16 bases separating them. The CDR3 protein is CASSTRGTGAYEQYF. As DNA, the CDR3 is TGCGCCAGCAGCACCCGAGGGACTGGGGCCTACGAGCAGTACTTC.

The chain couples TRBV18 to TRBJ2-5, with D unresolved. The V gene lost 8 bases and the J gene lost 1 base, with 8 bases spanning the gap. The CDR3 totals 12 residues. Germline lookup yields CDR1 KGHSH and CDR2 LQKENI. CDR3: CASAALQETQYF. CDR3 nucleotides: TGTGCCAGCGCGGCCCTCCAAGAGACCCAGTACTTC.

The chain couples TRBV5-4 to TRBJ2-7, with 7 bases fitting TRBD1. J gave up 2 bases and V 3 bases, and 8 bases lay outside the gene matches. The CDR3 extends over 15 amino acids. Germline V gene data show CDR1 as SGHNT and CDR2 as YYREEE (reference sequence). CDR3 in DNA: TGTGCCAGCAGCTCGGCCGGGACAGAGGCCTACGAGCAGTACTTC. Amino acids: CASSSAGTEAYEQYF.

The rearrangement links TRBV14 to TRBJ2-7, with 9 bases identical to TRBD2. Germline CDR1 and CDR2: SGHDN and FVKESK. The V gene end was trimmed by 11 bases and the J gene end by 4 bases; junction bases not matched to a gene: 12. The CDR3 length is 14 residues. The CDR3 loop is CAPGRGGRAYEQYF. The CDR3 DNA is TGTGCCCCTGGGCGGGGCGGGAGGGCTTACGAGCAGTACTTC.

This sequence joins TRBV18 and TRBJ2-7, with TRBD2 matching over 10 bases. CDR3 length: 15 amino acids. Trimming took 6 bases from V and 5 from J; bases not matched to a gene: 10. Germline CDR1 is KGHSH and CDR2 is LQKENI. The CDR3 region has the DNA TGTGCCAGCTCCCCGGGGGTAGCGGGAGGAAACGAGCAGTACTTC. Its protein product is CASSPGVAGGNEQYF.

The V gene is TRBV2, the J gene TRBJ1-5; D is undetermined. Per germline, CDR1 SNHLY and CDR2 FYNNEI. This CDR3 is built from 14 residues. V was cut by 7 bases and J by 0 bases, with 10 bases left in between. The CDR3 is CASNEANSNQPQHF. The CDR3 DNA reads TGTGCCAGCAACGAGGCAAATAGCAATCAGCCCCAGCATTTT.

A single count supports this clone. This chain uses TRBV6-6 with TRBJ2-7, with 9 positions matching TRBD1. The germline V gene encodes CDR1 MNHNY and CDR2 SVGAGI (reference sequence). V dropped 6 bases and J dropped 4; count of bases not matched to a gene: 10. This CDR3 is built from 15 residues. The CDR3: CASRGEDRGIYEQYF. In DNA form, the CDR3 reads TGTGCCAGCAGAGGAGAGGACAGGGGTATTTACGAGCAGTACTTC.

The chain has TRBV12-5 and TRBJ2-3; TRBD1 matches at 7 bases. CDR1 and CDR2 from the germline V gene are LGHNT and FRNRAP. The trim removed 4 bases at V and 2 bases at J, leaving 3 bases unmatched. The CDR3 has 14 residues. The chain's CDR3 is CASGSGQITDTQYF. In DNA form, the CDR3 reads TGTGCTAGTGGTTCGGGACAGATCACAGATACGCAGTATTTT.

The chain carries TRBV6-4 and TRBJ1-6, with TRBD1 identical over 7 bases. This CDR3 spans 15 amino acids. CDR1 is MRHNA, CDR2 SNTAGT, per germline. Germline trimming cut 0 bases from V and 7 bases from J; bases unmatched to any gene: 3. This chain's CDR3 is CASSDSPGGNSPLHF. CDR3 bases: TGTGCCAGCAGTGACTCTCCAGGGGGAAATTCACCCCTCCACTTT.

The genes are TRBV14 and TRBJ2-6, with D possibly TRBD2 on 6 matching bases. CDR1 SGHDN and CDR2 FVKESK come from the germline V gene. The V gene lost 3 bases and the J gene lost 4 bases, with 7 bases spanning the gap. The length of the CDR3 is 14 residues. CDR3 sequence: CASSHRGGANVLTF. The CDR3 region has the DNA TGTGCCAGCAGCCATCGGGGGGGGGCCAACGTCCTGACTTTC.

This rearrangement joins TRBV10-2 to TRBJ2-7; 8 bases are shared with TRBD2. V dropped 6 bases and J dropped 0; count of bases not matched to a gene: 7. Germline assignment: CDR1 WSHSY and CDR2 SAAADI. The CDR3 is made up of 15 amino acids. CDR3 DNA sequence: TGCGCCAGCAGGGTAAACGGACTAGCCTCCTACGAGCAGTACTTC. Translation: CASRVNGLASYEQYF.

Comment on this clone: The junction shows a germline mismatch at one end, possibly a read error. The rearrangement uses TRBV27 and TRBJ2-1; 7 bases are shared with TRBD2. The CDR3 length is 14 residues. Germline assignment: CDR1 MNHEY and CDR2 SMNVEV (reference sequence). CDR3 in DNA: TGTGCCAGCACTTTACTAGCGCAGCCTAATGAGCAGTTCTTC. Its translation is CASTLLAQPNEQFF.

The chain links TRBV7-9 to TRBJ1-2, with D possibly matching TRBD1 (5 bases). Between the trimmed V and J ends, which lost 5 bases and 5 bases, there was a span of 6 bases. Germline V CDR1 and CDR2: SEHNR, FQNEAQ (reference sequence). CDR3 length equals 11 residues. Here the CDR3 DNA reads TGTGCCAGCAGCCAGGGATATGGCTACACCTTC. The encoded protein is CASSQGYGYTF. Together with reference TRBV7-9 and TRBJ1-2, the CDR3 gives the full variable domain: DTGVSQNPRHKITKRGQNVTFRCDPISEHNRLYWYRQTLGQGPEFLTYFQNEAQLEKSRLLSDRFSAERPKGSFSTLEIQRTEQGDSAMYLCASSQGYGYTFGSGTRLTVV.

The table lists this clone with a count of one. The chain has TRBV10-3 and TRBJ2-7, with 7 bases that match TRBD2. V lost 8 bases to trimming and J lost 3 bases; unmatched junction nucleotides: 4. The CDR3 sequence is 12 residues long. CDR1 and CDR2 (germline): ENHRY, SYGVKD. The DNA of the CDR3 is TGTGCCATCGGGGCGGGAGACTACGAGCAGTACTTC. Translated, it gives CAIGAGDYEQYF.

This clone has only one observation. The V call is TRBV27, the J call TRBJ1-4; 10 nucleotides line up with TRBD1. Germline CDR1 and CDR2: MNHEY and SMNVEV (reference sequence). With 4 bases clipped from V and 0 bases from J, the junction kept 5 bases outside the gene matches. There are 17 residues in the CDR3. In nucleotides, the CDR3 is TGTGCCAGCAGTTCGAAAGGACAGGGGGCAACTAATGAAAAACTGTTTTTT. It yields the protein CASSSKGQGATNEKLFF. The full variable domain, with the rest looked up from reference TRBV27 and TRBJ1-4, is EAQVTQNPRYLITVTGKKLTVTCSQNMNHEYMSWYRQDPGLGLRQIYYSMNVEVTDKGDVPEGYKVSRKEKRNFPLILESPSPNQTSLYFCASSSKGQGATNEKLFFGSGTQLSVL.

The chain is built from TRBV6-1 and TRBJ2-7, with a tentative D call TRBD2 (5 bases). V lost 4 bases to trimming and J lost 4 bases, with 14 bases between them. Germline CDR1 MNHNS, CDR2 SASEGT. This CDR3 has 14 residues. CDR3 bases: TGTGCCAGCAGTGTGACGGCTTGGGAGTACGAGCAGTACTTC. Encoded protein: CASSVTAWEYEQYF.

This clone came up once. In DNA form, the CDR3 reads TGCAGTGCTGAAAATCGGGGGGGACAATTCTTC. Its protein is CSAENRGGQFF. The chain carries TRBV20-1 and TRBJ2-1; the match to TRBD2 covers 8 bases. The germline V gene encodes CDR1 DFQATT and CDR2 SNEGSKA (reference sequence). This CDR3 is built from 11 residues. Germline trimming cut 5 bases from V and 16 bases from J; bases unmatched to any gene: 10.